The source of this T cell receptor beta chain is a study of T cells in women clearing cervical HPV infection. Study information: Donors had HPV16-related CIN3 or worse; 2 had invasive cancer. Controls' single incident HPV16 infection cleared within 12 months without precancer. Whole-study findings and limits: CIN3+ cases had significantly higher TCR richness than controls; evenness did not differ.

On this clone itself: Its antigen is undetermined. The read stops 3 residues short of the end of the CDR3; the missing end is completed from the germline J gene.

V dropped 5 bases and J dropped 1; count of bases not matched to a gene: 6. There are 15 residues in the CDR3. CDR1 and CDR2 (germline): DFQATT, SNEGSKA (reference sequence). The protocol was immunoSEQ multiplex PCR, while the TCRdb copy is restricted to in-frame clones and leaves out a portion. The sample totals about 26,000 clones; its top ten clones hold 11%. The genes are TRBV20-1 and TRBJ2-5; TRBD2 aligns across 11 bases. The sequencing sample was made of blood buffy coat. The TCR was taken from a woman aged 18 to 69 with a cervical HPV16 infection that either progressed to CIN3+ or cleared (not recorded which). The CDR3: CSALVAGGGQETQYF. Incomplete CDR3 DNA: TGCAGTGCTCTGGTAGCGGGGGGGGGCCAAGAGACC.